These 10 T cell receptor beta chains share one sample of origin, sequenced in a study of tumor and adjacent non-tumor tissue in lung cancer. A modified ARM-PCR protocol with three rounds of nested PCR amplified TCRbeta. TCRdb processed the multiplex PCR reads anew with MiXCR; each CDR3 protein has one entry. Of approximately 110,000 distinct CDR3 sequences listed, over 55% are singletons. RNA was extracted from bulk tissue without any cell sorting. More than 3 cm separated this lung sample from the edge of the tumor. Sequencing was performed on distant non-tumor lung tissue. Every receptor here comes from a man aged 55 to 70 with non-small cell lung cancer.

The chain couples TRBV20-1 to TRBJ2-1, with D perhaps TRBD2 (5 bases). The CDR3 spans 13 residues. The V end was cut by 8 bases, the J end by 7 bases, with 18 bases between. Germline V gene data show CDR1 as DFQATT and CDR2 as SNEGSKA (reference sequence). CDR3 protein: CSTPISANNEQFF. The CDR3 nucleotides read TGCAGTACACCGATTAGCGCCAATAATGAGCAGTTCTTC.

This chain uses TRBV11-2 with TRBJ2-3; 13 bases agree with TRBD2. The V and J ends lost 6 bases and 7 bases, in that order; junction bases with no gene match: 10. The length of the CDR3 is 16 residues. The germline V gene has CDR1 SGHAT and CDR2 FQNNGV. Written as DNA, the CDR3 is TGTGCCAGCAGTGCAAGGACTAGCGGGAGATTGAATACGCAGTATTTT. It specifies CASSARTSGRLNTQYF.

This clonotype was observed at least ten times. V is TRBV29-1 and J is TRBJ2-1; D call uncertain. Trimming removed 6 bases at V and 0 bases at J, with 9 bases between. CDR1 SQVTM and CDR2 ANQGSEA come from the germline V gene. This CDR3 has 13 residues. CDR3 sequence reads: CSVSRSSYNEQFF. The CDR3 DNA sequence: TGCAGCGTCAGCCGCAGCTCCTACAATGAGCAGTTCTTC.

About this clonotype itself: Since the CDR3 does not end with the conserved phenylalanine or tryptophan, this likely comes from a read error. The CDR3 DNA is TGTGCCAGTAGAGGGACCCCAACGGTGGCAGATACGCAGTATCTT. Its protein is CASRGTPTVADTQYL. V usage is TRBV6-6 and J usage is TRBJ2-3, with D tentatively TRBD1 or TRBD2 (5 bases each). The CDR3 spans 15 residues. Trimming pared 9 bases from V and 4 bases from J, leaving 20 bases between. Per germline, CDR1 MNHNY and CDR2 SVGAGI (reference sequence).

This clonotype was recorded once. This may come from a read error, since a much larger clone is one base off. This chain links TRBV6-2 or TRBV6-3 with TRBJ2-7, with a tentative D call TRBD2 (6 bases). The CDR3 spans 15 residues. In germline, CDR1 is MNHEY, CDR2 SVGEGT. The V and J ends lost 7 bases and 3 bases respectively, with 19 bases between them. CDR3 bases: TGTGCCAGCACCCCTAGCCCGGGACTTCTCTACGAGCAGTACTTC. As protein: CASTPSPGLLYEQYF.

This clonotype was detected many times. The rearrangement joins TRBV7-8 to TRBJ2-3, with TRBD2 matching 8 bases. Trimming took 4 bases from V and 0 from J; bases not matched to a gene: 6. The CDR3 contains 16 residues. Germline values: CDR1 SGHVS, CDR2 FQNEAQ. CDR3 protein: CASSSFPGGSTDTQYF. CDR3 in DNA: TGTGCCAGCAGCTCGTTCCCGGGGGGGAGCACAGATACGCAGTATTTT.

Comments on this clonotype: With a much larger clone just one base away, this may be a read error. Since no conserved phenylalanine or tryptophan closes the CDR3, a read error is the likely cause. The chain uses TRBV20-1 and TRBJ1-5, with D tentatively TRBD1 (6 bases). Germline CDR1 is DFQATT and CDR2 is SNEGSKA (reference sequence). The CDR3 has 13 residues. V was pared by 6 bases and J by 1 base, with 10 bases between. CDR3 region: CSAQGQSNQPQHL. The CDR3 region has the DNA TGCAGTGCCCAAGGACAGAGCAATCAGCCCCAGCATCTT.

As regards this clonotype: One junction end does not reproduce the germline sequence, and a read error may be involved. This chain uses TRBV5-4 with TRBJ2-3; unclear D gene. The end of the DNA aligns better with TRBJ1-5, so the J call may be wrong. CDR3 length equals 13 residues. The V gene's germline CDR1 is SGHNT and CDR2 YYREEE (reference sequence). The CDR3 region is CTSSLLWADTQHF. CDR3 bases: TGTACCAGCAGCTTGCTCTGGGCGGATACGCAGCATTTT.

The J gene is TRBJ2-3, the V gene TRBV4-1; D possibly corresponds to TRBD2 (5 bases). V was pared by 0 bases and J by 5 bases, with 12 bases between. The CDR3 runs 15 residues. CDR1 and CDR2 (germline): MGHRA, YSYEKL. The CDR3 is CASSQDDGGRDTQYF. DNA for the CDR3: TGCGCCAGCAGCCAAGATGACGGTGGGAGAGATACGCAGTATTTT.

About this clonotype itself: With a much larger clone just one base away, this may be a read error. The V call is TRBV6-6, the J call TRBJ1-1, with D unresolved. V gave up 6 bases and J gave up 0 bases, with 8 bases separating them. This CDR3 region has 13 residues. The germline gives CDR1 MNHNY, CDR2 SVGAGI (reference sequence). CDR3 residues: CASRGSVNTEAFF. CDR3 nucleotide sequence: TGTGCCAGCAGGGGGTCGGTGAACACTGAAGCTTTCTTT.